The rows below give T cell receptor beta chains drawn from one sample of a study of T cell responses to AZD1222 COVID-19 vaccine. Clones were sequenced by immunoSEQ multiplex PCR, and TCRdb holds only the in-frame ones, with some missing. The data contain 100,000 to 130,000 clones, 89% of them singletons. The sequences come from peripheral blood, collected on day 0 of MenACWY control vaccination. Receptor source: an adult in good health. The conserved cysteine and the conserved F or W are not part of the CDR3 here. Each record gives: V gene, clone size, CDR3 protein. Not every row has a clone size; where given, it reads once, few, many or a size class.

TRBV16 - ASSQPQGGTNTIY
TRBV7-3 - ASSPYPTGGNTEAF
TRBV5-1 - ASSLFGTSGNTIY
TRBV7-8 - ASSRDMGNTIY
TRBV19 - ASSIGAVRPNEAF
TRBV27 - ASSFSRRSYEQY
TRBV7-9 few ASSLVVSGGTYNEQF
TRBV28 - ASSLVTEQF
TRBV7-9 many ASSLGVYEQY
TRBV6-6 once ASSYGTGADQPQH
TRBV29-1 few SAGVTNYGYT